This TCR beta chain comes out of a study of PD-L1 blockade in urothelial cancer. Overall study: Patients' atezolizumab regimen, 1,200 mg intravenously every 3 weeks, began around 2014. Typically, measured as a median, blood samples had over 120,000 T cells. Study-level points and caveats: Below-median TCR clonality that was measured in pretreatment blood predicted better survival.

Remarks on this clone: As yet, its antigen is unknown.

The time point is: peripheral blood 6 weeks after treatment start. Each patient's cancer was a locally advanced or metastatic urothelial carcinoma. Profiled with immunoSEQ multiplex PCR; TCRdb holds only in-frame clones, not every one. The sample lists 65,000 to 85,000 clones, approximately 90% seen once, with around 0.94% in the top ten. CDR1 is SGHRS, CDR2 YFSETQ, per germline. This CDR3 spans 15 amino acids. V gave up 4 bases and J gave up 1 base, with 12 bases separating them. The clonotype was recovered from a woman over 75 with urothelial cancer. The specimen was PBMCs, collected around atezolizumab (anti-PD-L1) treatment. The chain employs TRBV5-1 and TRBJ1-5, with D possibly matching TRBD1 (5 bases). In DNA, the CDR3 is TGCGCCAGCAGCCCAGGACACTACAGCAATCAGCCCCAGCATTTT. Protein product: CASSPGHYSNQPQHF.